This TCR beta chain was identified in a study of control samples from healthy donors and cancer patients (TCRdb year 2020). The library was obtained by the immunoSEQ multiplex PCR assay. TCRdb obtained this table from immuneACCESS and retained in-frame rearrangements with V and J assigned. These tables miss some clones; where compared with another copy, unresolved V genes account for less than half of the shortfall, and the remainder is unexplained. The sample table lists approximately 170,000 clones, 80% to 95% of them with a count of one. Clones ranked in the top ten supply 0.65% to 0.75% of the sample. On this clone itself: Its antigen target is currently unknown. No clone much larger than this one lies a single base away; base qualities are absent.

V is cut by 3 bases and J by 0 bases, and the space between the germline ends is 10 bases. Reading from cysteine to phenylalanine, the CDR3 counts 15 amino acids. Of all the DNA, just the CDR3 is kept, 45 bases in frame from base 1. CDR1 and CDR2, looked up from the germline V gene, are WSHSY and SAAADI. Sequencing was done on a sample of blood. The chain is made from TRBV10-2 and TRBJ2-3; confidence is insufficient to name the D gene. This receptor was identified in a woman in her twenties or thirties in good health. The CDR3 region: CASSEVGRSTDTQYF. The nucleotide sequence reads as follows: TGCGCCAGCAGTGAAGTGGGCCGGAGCACAGATACGCAGTATTTT.